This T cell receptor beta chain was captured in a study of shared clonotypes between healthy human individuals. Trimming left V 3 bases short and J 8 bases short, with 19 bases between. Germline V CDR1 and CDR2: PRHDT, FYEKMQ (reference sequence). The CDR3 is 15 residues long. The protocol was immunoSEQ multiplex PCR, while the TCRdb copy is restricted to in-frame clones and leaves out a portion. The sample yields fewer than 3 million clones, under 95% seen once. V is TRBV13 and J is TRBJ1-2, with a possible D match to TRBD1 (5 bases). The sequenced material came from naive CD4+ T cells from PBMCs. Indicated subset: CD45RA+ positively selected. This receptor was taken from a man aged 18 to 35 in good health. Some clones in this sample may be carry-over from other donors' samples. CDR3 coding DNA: TGTGCCAGCAGCTTCATTACCAGGGTGACCTACGGCTACACCTTC. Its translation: CASSFITRVTYGYTF. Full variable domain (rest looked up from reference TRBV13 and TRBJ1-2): AAGVIQSPRHLIKEKRETATLKCYPIPRHDTVYWYQQGPGQDPQFLISFYEKMQSDKGSIPDRFSAQQFSDYHSELNMSSLELGDSALYFCASSFITRVTYGYTFGSGTRLTVV.